This TCR beta chain was obtained from a study of blood T cell repertoires in COVID-19. Study-wide context: There were acute and convalescent COVID-19 samples, and they came from the United States, Italy and Spain. T cells, B-cell-depleted T cells, or PBMCs supplied cDNA or gDNA.

Assay: immunoSEQ multiplex PCR; the TCRdb copy retains only in-frame clones and omits some. The repertoire consists of around 98,000 clones, with around 85% occurring once and the leading ten covering approximately 15%. V was cut by 3 bases and J by 14 bases, with 14 bases left in between. This CDR3 contains 12 residues. From germline, CDR1 is SGHDT and CDR2 YYEEEE. The sequence derives from a woman aged 60 to 75 with acute or convalescent COVID-19. The chain links TRBV5-6 to TRBJ1-4; possibly TRBD1 for D (5 bases). Sample: peripheral blood. The CDR3 DNA reads TGTGCCAGCAGCTCAGGGTTCTCACATCTGTTTTTT. Its translation: CASSSGFSHLFF. The entire variable domain, with the rest obtained from reference TRBV5-6 and TRBJ1-4, is as follows: DAGVTQSPTHLIKTRGQQVTLRCSPKSGHDTVSWYQQALGQGPQFIFQYYEEEERQRGNFPDRFSGHQFPNYSSELNVNALLLGDSALYLCASSSGFSHLFFGSGTQLSVL.